Listed below are T cell receptor beta chains from one sample, sequenced in a study of blood T cell repertoires in COVID-19. Repertoires were generated with immunoSEQ multiplex PCR, while TCRdb's copy carries only in-frame clones and drops some. The table has some 130,000 clones, roughly 88% seen once. Specimen: PBMCs or T cells enriched from blood (not recorded which). The receptors come from a man in his fifties who had recovered from COVID-19. Both conserved end residues are part of each CDR3. Fields, in order: V gene, J gene, clone size, D gene, CDR3 DNA, CDR3 protein. D genes are given only for firm matches. A row's size may be missing; if present it is once, few, many or a size class.

v_call: TRBV27
j_call: TRBJ1-2
clone_size: -
d_call: TRBD1
cdr3_nt: TGTGCCAGCAGATTAGACAGGGGTGGCTATGGCTACACCTTC
cdr3_aa: CASRLDRGGYGYTF

v_call: TRBV7-9
j_call: TRBJ2-5
clone_size: -
d_call: -
cdr3_nt: TGTGCCAGCAGGGGTGTAGGACTGTTAAAAGAGACCCAGTACTTC
cdr3_aa: CASRGVGLLKETQYF

v_call: TRBV18
j_call: TRBJ1-1
clone_size: once
d_call: -
cdr3_nt: TGTGCCAGCTCACCATGGAACCCTCGGCAGGGTCGGGTCACTGAAGCTTTCTTT
cdr3_aa: CASSPWNPRQGRVTEAFF

v_call: TRBV28
j_call: TRBJ2-1
clone_size: -
d_call: TRBD1
cdr3_nt: TGTGCCAGACGTCACCTCGGACAGGGAAAGACAGGGGAGCAGTTCTTC
cdr3_aa: CARRHLGQGKTGEQFF

v_call: TRBV29-1
j_call: TRBJ2-3
clone_size: -
d_call: -
cdr3_nt: TGCAGCGTTGGCGGCGGAGACACAGATACGCAGTATTTT
cdr3_aa: CSVGGGDTDTQYF

v_call: TRBV20-1
j_call: TRBJ1-6
clone_size: -
d_call: TRBD1
cdr3_nt: TGCAGTGCTAGTGCCCCTGGACAGGGAAACTCACCCCTCCACTTT
cdr3_aa: CSASAPGQGNSPLHF

v_call: TRBV29-1
j_call: TRBJ1-1
clone_size: few
d_call: -
cdr3_nt: TGCAGCGTCGTACAGGGTCTCAGCACTGAAGCTTTCTTT
cdr3_aa: CSVVQGLSTEAFF

v_call: TRBV2
j_call: TRBJ2-2
clone_size: -
d_call: TRBD1
cdr3_nt: TGTGCCAGGGGAAAGGGGGCAACCGGGGAGCTGTTTTTT
cdr3_aa: CARGKGATGELFF

v_call: TRBV28
j_call: TRBJ1-2
clone_size: -
d_call: -
cdr3_nt: TGTGCCAGCAGTTTATCGGGGAGGGCCCCATCTAACTATGGCTGCACCTTC
cdr3_aa: CASSLSGRAPSNYGCTF

v_call: TRBV7-8
j_call: TRBJ1-2
clone_size: -
d_call: -
cdr3_nt: TGTGCCAGCAGCCAAGGGGATGGCTACACCTTC
cdr3_aa: CASSQGDGYTF

v_call: TRBV5-1
j_call: TRBJ1-6
clone_size: -
d_call: TRBD1
cdr3_nt: TGCGCCAGCCAATCTCTCGACAGGGGACCCCTCCACTTT
cdr3_aa: CASQSLDRGPLHF

v_call: TRBV7-9
j_call: TRBJ1-2
clone_size: -
d_call: -
cdr3_nt: TGTGCCAGCAGCCCACTAGCAGGCTATGGCTACACCTTC
cdr3_aa: CASSPLAGYGYTF

v_call: TRBV7-9
j_call: TRBJ2-7
clone_size: -
d_call: TRBD1
cdr3_nt: TGTGCCAGCACCCCCCGGGACAGCTCCTACGAGCAGTACTTC
cdr3_aa: CASTPRDSSYEQYF

v_call: TRBV3-1/TRBV3-2
j_call: TRBJ2-1
clone_size: -
d_call: -
cdr3_nt: TGTGCCAGCAGCCAATTGCGGGAGCAGTTCTTC
cdr3_aa: CASSQLREQFF

v_call: TRBV5-1
j_call: TRBJ1-2
clone_size: -
d_call: TRBD1
cdr3_nt: TGCGCCAGCAGCTTGGCCCCGACAGGGGGGGATGGCTACACCTTC
cdr3_aa: CASSLAPTGGDGYTF

v_call: TRBV9
j_call: TRBJ1-2
clone_size: -
d_call: TRBD1
cdr3_nt: TGTGCCAGCAGCGCGGGACAGGATGGCTACACCTTC
cdr3_aa: CASSAGQDGYTF

v_call: TRBV7-9
j_call: TRBJ1-6
clone_size: -
d_call: -
cdr3_nt: TGTGCCAGCAGCTTAATGGGGGCCACAGATTCACCCCTCCACTTT
cdr3_aa: CASSLMGATDSPLHF

v_call: TRBV7-2
j_call: TRBJ2-3
clone_size: -
d_call: -
cdr3_nt: TGTGCCAGCAGCTTCCGGGGGAGAGGCCCAGATACGCAGTATTTT
cdr3_aa: CASSFRGRGPDTQYF

v_call: TRBV11-3
j_call: TRBJ2-5
clone_size: few
d_call: -
cdr3_nt: TGTGCCAGCAGCAAAGGGGCGGAAGAGACCCAGTACTTC
cdr3_aa: CASSKGAEETQYF

v_call: TRBV28
j_call: TRBJ1-5
clone_size: -
d_call: TRBD1
cdr3_nt: TGTGCCAGCAGTTTACGACAGGGGGTCAATCAGCCCCAGCATTTT
cdr3_aa: CASSLRQGVNQPQHF

v_call: TRBV28
j_call: TRBJ1-3
clone_size: -
d_call: -
cdr3_nt: TGTGCCAGCTATACTCCTTTCTCTGGAAACACCATATATTTT
cdr3_aa: CASYTPFSGNTIYF

v_call: TRBV27
j_call: TRBJ1-5
clone_size: -
d_call: -
cdr3_nt: TGTGCCAGCAGTTTAACACAGAACAATCAGCCCCAGCATTTT
cdr3_aa: CASSLTQNNQPQHF

v_call: TRBV19
j_call: TRBJ1-5
clone_size: -
d_call: TRBD1
cdr3_nt: TGTGCCAGTAGTGTCCAGGGGGGCCAGCCCCAGCATTTT
cdr3_aa: CASSVQGGQPQHF

v_call: TRBV7-9
j_call: TRBJ1-1
clone_size: -
d_call: TRBD1
cdr3_nt: TGTGCCAGCAGCTTAATACAGGGGTACACTGAAGCTTTCTTT
cdr3_aa: CASSLIQGYTEAFF

v_call: TRBV5-1
j_call: TRBJ1-2
clone_size: once
d_call: -
cdr3_nt: TGCGCCAGCAGCTTCTCCGGGACAACAAACTATGGCTACACCTTC
cdr3_aa: CASSFSGTTNYGYTF

v_call: TRBV25-1
j_call: TRBJ2-1
clone_size: once
d_call: TRBD2
cdr3_nt: TGTGCCAGCAATAATCCGGGGGGAAATGAGCAGTTCTTC
cdr3_aa: CASNNPGGNEQFF

v_call: TRBV4-1
j_call: TRBJ2-5
clone_size: -
d_call: TRBD2
cdr3_nt: TGCGCCAGCAGCCAACGCCGTAGCGGGGGGCTCCAAGAGACCCAGTACTTC
cdr3_aa: CASSQRRSGGLQETQYF

v_call: TRBV5-1
j_call: TRBJ1-2
clone_size: -
d_call: -
cdr3_nt: TGCGCCAGCAGCTTGGACAGGAACTATGGCTACACCTTC
cdr3_aa: CASSLDRNYGYTF

v_call: TRBV19
j_call: TRBJ1-5
clone_size: -
d_call: TRBD1
cdr3_nt: TGTGCCAGTAGTAGGGGACAGGGGGGGCGAGGTCAGCCCCAGCATTTT
cdr3_aa: CASSRGQGGRGQPQHF

v_call: TRBV18
j_call: TRBJ1-4
clone_size: -
d_call: -
cdr3_nt: TGTGCCAGCTCACCAGGGGCGGACGAAAAACTGTTTTTT
cdr3_aa: CASSPGADEKLFF

v_call: TRBV18
j_call: TRBJ1-1
clone_size: -
d_call: TRBD1
cdr3_nt: TGTGCCAGCTCACCATTAAGGACAGGGGACACTGAAGCTTTCTTT
cdr3_aa: CASSPLRTGDTEAFF

v_call: TRBV5-1
j_call: TRBJ1-2
clone_size: -
d_call: -
cdr3_nt: TGCGCCAGCACCCCAGACACCACAGTGAACATTGGGGGCTACACCTTC
cdr3_aa: CASTPDTTVNIGGYTF

v_call: TRBV7-9
j_call: TRBJ1-3
clone_size: -
d_call: TRBD1
cdr3_nt: TGTGCCAGCAGCATGGGACAGGGAAACTCTGGAAACACCATATATTTT
cdr3_aa: CASSMGQGNSGNTIYF

v_call: TRBV3-1/TRBV3-2
j_call: TRBJ1-2
clone_size: -
d_call: -
cdr3_nt: TGTGCCAGCAGCCAAGTCCCGGTTTCTTATGGCTACACCTTC
cdr3_aa: CASSQVPVSYGYTF

v_call: TRBV7-8
j_call: TRBJ1-5
clone_size: -
d_call: -
cdr3_nt: TGTGCCAGCAGCTTAGCGACAGTTTTTCGCAATCAGCCCCAGCATTTT
cdr3_aa: CASSLATVFRNQPQHF

v_call: TRBV7-8
j_call: TRBJ1-1
clone_size: -
d_call: TRBD1
cdr3_nt: TGTGCCAGCAGCCTGGGGACAGGACACACTGAAGCTTTCTTT
cdr3_aa: CASSLGTGHTEAFF

v_call: TRBV18
j_call: TRBJ1-4
clone_size: -
d_call: -
cdr3_nt: TGTGCCAGCTCACCCCAGGGATTTTATGAAAAACTGTTTTTT
cdr3_aa: CASSPQGFYEKLFF

v_call: TRBV9
j_call: TRBJ1-4
clone_size: -
d_call: -
cdr3_nt: TGTGCCAGCAGCGTAGGGCCCGGGATGAGGGAAAAACTGTTTTTT
cdr3_aa: CASSVGPGMREKLFF

v_call: TRBV7-2
j_call: TRBJ2-7
clone_size: -
d_call: -
cdr3_nt: TGTGCCAGCAGCTTTAGTAGCGGAACCTACGAGCAGTACTTC
cdr3_aa: CASSFSSGTYEQYF

v_call: TRBV2
j_call: TRBJ2-3
clone_size: -
d_call: TRBD1
cdr3_nt: TGTGCCAGCAGCCCGAGGACAGGGGGCACAGATACGCAGTATTTT
cdr3_aa: CASSPRTGGTDTQYF

v_call: TRBV4-3
j_call: TRBJ2-1
clone_size: -
d_call: TRBD2
cdr3_nt: TGCGCCAGCAGCCGCGAGGGACTAGCGGGGTACAATGAGCAGTTCTTC
cdr3_aa: CASSREGLAGYNEQFF

v_call: TRBV5-1
j_call: TRBJ2-2
clone_size: few
d_call: TRBD2
cdr3_nt: TGCGCCAGCAGCCGACTAGCGGGGGCAACCAACACCGGGGAGCTGTTTTTT
cdr3_aa: CASSRLAGATNTGELFF

v_call: TRBV28
j_call: TRBJ1-3
clone_size: -
d_call: TRBD1
cdr3_nt: TGTGCCAGCAGTCCCCCGACGGACAGGGAAGCAAACACCATATATTTT
cdr3_aa: CASSPPTDREANTIYF

v_call: TRBV19
j_call: TRBJ2-1
clone_size: -
d_call: TRBD2
cdr3_nt: TGTGCCAGTAGTATGGGGGGGTCCTACAATGAGCAGTTCTTC
cdr3_aa: CASSMGGSYNEQFF

v_call: TRBV7-9
j_call: TRBJ2-1
clone_size: -
d_call: TRBD2
cdr3_nt: TGTGCCAGCAGCTTAGCGCTGGGAGGGACCCTCTACAATGAGCAGTTCTTC
cdr3_aa: CASSLALGGTLYNEQFF

v_call: TRBV5-4
j_call: TRBJ2-5
clone_size: -
d_call: TRBD2
cdr3_nt: TGTGCCAGCAGCCCAGGACTAGCGGGGGGCAACCAAGAGACCCAGTACTTC
cdr3_aa: CASSPGLAGGNQETQYF

v_call: TRBV25-1
j_call: TRBJ1-5
clone_size: -
d_call: -
cdr3_nt: TGTGCCAGCAGTGAATTGGGGGAGGGGGAACAGCCCCAGCATTTT
cdr3_aa: CASSELGEGEQPQHF

v_call: TRBV7-2
j_call: TRBJ1-1
clone_size: -
d_call: TRBD1
cdr3_nt: TGTGCCAGCAGGACAGGGCTGGGGGGAACTGAAGCTTTCTTT
cdr3_aa: CASRTGLGGTEAFF

v_call: TRBV18
j_call: TRBJ1-1
clone_size: -
d_call: -
cdr3_nt: TGTGCCAGCTCACCGGGACAATTGAACACTGAAGCTTTCTTT
cdr3_aa: CASSPGQLNTEAFF

v_call: TRBV9
j_call: TRBJ2-3
clone_size: once
d_call: TRBD2
cdr3_nt: TGTGCCAGCAGCGTAGAGGCGGGAGGGCCGACAGATACGCAGTATTTT
cdr3_aa: CASSVEAGGPTDTQYF

v_call: TRBV18
j_call: TRBJ1-2
clone_size: -
d_call: TRBD1
cdr3_nt: TGTGCCAGCTCACCATCAGGGGGCGGCTATGGCTACACCTTC
cdr3_aa: CASSPSGGGYGYTF

v_call: TRBV5-1
j_call: TRBJ2-1
clone_size: many
d_call: TRBD2
cdr3_nt: TGCGCCAGCAGCGGAGCGGGAGGGTACAATGAGCAGTTCTTC
cdr3_aa: CASSGAGGYNEQFF